A single sample is the source of the 27 T cell receptor beta chains below, sequenced in a study of T cell responses to AZD1222 COVID-19 vaccine. TCRdb's copy holds only in-frame clones and misses some; the assay was immunoSEQ multiplex PCR. This table has around 160,000 clones, 89% appearing once. The sample here was peripheral blood, taken on day 0 of AZD1222 vaccination. These receptors originate from an adult in good health.

This clone has just one count. The CDR3 spells CSGLAGAKQFF. DNA of the CDR3: TGCAGTGGACTAGCGGGAGCAAAGCAGTTCTTC. V usage is TRBV20-1 and J usage is TRBJ2-1; 12 positions agree with TRBD2. With 7 bases clipped from V and 11 bases from J, the junction kept 3 bases outside the gene matches. Germline V gene data show CDR1 as DFQATT and CDR2 as SNEGSKA (reference sequence). This CDR3 has 11 amino acids.

The chain joins TRBV9 to TRBJ1-2; 7 bases match TRBD1. V was clipped by 3 bases and J by 3 bases; unmatched bases: 8. CDR1 and CDR2 (germline): SGDLS, YYNGEE. This CDR3 is 15 amino acids long. The chain's CDR3 is CASSEGTDMYYGYTF. CDR3 nucleotide sequence: TGTGCCAGCAGCGAGGGGACAGACATGTACTATGGCTACACCTTC.

The V call is TRBV24-1, the J call TRBJ1-4; no clear D gene. The germline CDR1 and CDR2 sequences are KGHDR and SFDVKD. This CDR3 has 14 amino acids. CDR3 DNA sequence: TGTGTCTCTACTGGAGGCGCCCGGAGCGAAAAACTGTTTTTT. This sequence encodes CVSTGGARSEKLFF.

This clone was picked up one time. The identical CDR3 is also encoded by other nucleotide sequences in the sample. J is TRBJ1-1 and V is TRBV7-9; no reliable D call. This CDR3 has 13 residues. V dropped 1 base and J dropped 5 bases, with 8 bases sitting between them. Germline CDR1 and CDR2: SEHNR and FQNEAQ (reference sequence). DNA for the CDR3: TGTGCCAGCAGCTTAGAGGGTGGTACTGAAGCTTTCTTT. This gives the protein CASSLEGGTEAFF.

The chain uses TRBV12-5 and TRBJ2-7, with TRBD1 matching over 7 bases. The germline CDR1 and CDR2 sequences are LGHNT and FRNRAP. CDR3 length: 13 amino acids. Trimming at V came to 6 bases and at J to 2 bases, leaving 4 bases not matched to a gene. CDR3 coding DNA: TGTGCTAGTGGCCGGGACAGAGCCTACGAGCAGTACTTC. Its protein is CASGRDRAYEQYF.

The gene calls are TRBV7-9 and TRBJ1-2; D not certain. Deletions cut 6 bases from V and 6 bases from J, with 11 bases between. CDR3 length equals 12 residues. The germline CDR1 and CDR2 sequences are SEHNR and FQNEAQ (reference sequence). The CDR3 sequence is CASRGSSDGYTF. CDR3 in DNA: TGTGCCAGCAGAGGCAGTTCAGATGGCTACACCTTC.

The chain carries TRBV5-1 and TRBJ2-1; TRBD2 agrees at 12 bases. Germline V gene lookup returns CDR1 SGHRS and CDR2 YFSETQ. This CDR3 contains 14 residues. The junction had 2 bases not matched to a gene; V was cut back by 3 bases and J by 7 bases. CDR3 sequence reads: CASSSGTSGNEQFF. In nucleotides, the CDR3 is TGCGCCAGCAGCTCCGGGACTAGCGGGAATGAGCAGTTCTTC.

The J gene is TRBJ2-6, the V gene TRBV6-1; D gene ambiguous. Per the germline V gene, CDR1 is MNHNS and CDR2 is SASEGT. This CDR3 has 13 residues. Trimming stripped 8 bases from V and 0 bases from J, with 5 bases between. This CDR3 is CASRASGANVLTF. CDR3 in DNA: TGTGCCAGCCGGGCCTCTGGGGCCAACGTCCTGACTTTC.

This chain links TRBV19 with TRBJ1-5; perhaps TRBD1 as D (6 bases). There are 16 residues in the CDR3. With 5 bases removed from V and 2 bases from J, the gap between germline ends came to 16 bases. Germline assignment: CDR1 LNHDA and CDR2 SQIVND (reference sequence). CDR3 sequence (DNA): TGTGCCAGTAGTCCAAAACACAGGGTGGGCAATCAGCCCCAGCATTTT. Protein sequence: CASSPKHRVGNQPQHF.

The chain uses TRBV5-6 and TRBJ2-7; D might be TRBD1 or TRBD2, each matching 6 bases. There are 14 residues in the CDR3. With 2 bases removed from V and 6 bases from J, the gap between germline ends came to 15 bases. Germline V gene data show CDR1 as SGHDT and CDR2 as YYEEEE. The CDR3 here is CASSFWGRGGEQYF. The CDR3 region has the DNA TGTGCCAGCAGCTTTTGGGGCAGGGGAGGCGAGCAGTACTTC.

The chain combines TRBV28 with TRBJ1-1; D remains ambiguous. The germline V gene has CDR1 MDHEN and CDR2 SYDVKM. The CDR3 has 12 residues. V gave up 5 bases and J gave up 1 base, with 5 bases separating them. Here the CDR3 reads CASSSPNTEAFF. The CDR3 bases are TGTGCCAGCAGTAGTCCGAACACTGAAGCTTTCTTT.

In the case of this clone: The sample holds other DNA sequences that translate to the same CDR3. V and J are TRBV29-1 and TRBJ1-1; D remains unclear. Per the germline V gene, CDR1 is SQVTM and CDR2 is ANQGSEA. The length of the CDR3 is 12 residues. The V gene lost 6 bases and the J gene lost 1 base, with 9 bases spanning the gap. The CDR3 region has the DNA TGCAGCGTGGCCGACGGGAACACTGAAGCTTTCTTT. As protein: CSVADGNTEAFF.

The V and J genes are TRBV7-3 and TRBJ1-2; 8 positions agree with TRBD1. Germline V lookup: CDR1 SGHTA, CDR2 FQGTGA. V shed 3 bases, J shed 5 bases, and the junction held 11 bases outside the gene matches. CDR3 length: 16 amino acids. CDR3 amino acids: CASSLNSGTGSYGYTF. DNA of the CDR3: TGTGCCAGCAGCTTGAACAGCGGGACAGGTTCTTATGGCTACACCTTC.

This chain uses TRBV11-3 with TRBJ2-5, with no clear D. V was trimmed by 3 bases and J by 1 base, leaving 9 bases between them. CDR1 SGHNT and CDR2 YENEEA come from the germline V gene. This CDR3 has 14 amino acids. DNA for the CDR3: TGTGCCAGCAGCTTCGACATTACCCAAGAGACCCAGTACTTC. Amino acid sequence: CASSFDITQETQYF.

The chain couples TRBV5-1 to TRBJ1-2, with D unclear. The CDR3 is made up of 15 amino acids. Germline CDR1 reads SGHRS; CDR2 reads YFSETQ. V was pared by 4 bases and J by 6 bases, with 19 bases between. The CDR3 is CASSLIPDWGDGYTF. CDR3 DNA sequence: TGCGCCAGCAGCCTTATTCCAGATTGGGGAGATGGCTACACCTTC. The full variable domain, with the rest looked up from reference TRBV5-1 and TRBJ1-2, is KAGVTQTPRYLIKTRGQQVTLSCSPISGHRSVSWYQQTPGQGLQFLFEYFSETQRNKGNFPGRFSGRQFSNSRSEMNVSTLELGDSALYLCASSLIPDWGDGYTFGSGTRLTVV.

This rearrangement joins TRBV7-2 to TRBJ1-1, with a tentative D call TRBD1 (5 bases). The CDR3 is made up of 16 amino acids. Trimming took 2 bases from V and 5 from J, leaving 18 bases between them. In germline, CDR1 is SGHTA, CDR2 FQGNSA. The CDR3 nucleotides are TGTGCCAGCAGCTTATCTTTCGGAGGGGCGAAAACTGAAGCTTTCTTT. Translation gives CASSLSFGGAKTEAFF.

The rearrangement joins TRBV4-3 to TRBJ1-4; TRBD1 is a possible D gene (5 bases). In germline, CDR1 is LGHNA, CDR2 YSLEER. The V end was cut by 0 bases, the J end by 8 bases, with 13 bases between. CDR3 length equals 15 residues. The CDR3 DNA is TGCGCCAGCAGCCAAGATCCGGGGGTAGAGGAAAAACTGTTTTTT. Its translation is CASSQDPGVEEKLFF.

The J gene is TRBJ1-2, the V gene TRBV28, with a possible D match to TRBD1 (6 bases). Germline V gives CDR1 MDHEN, CDR2 SYDVKM. Trimming shortened V by 6 bases and J by 3 bases, and 14 bases separated the two germline ends. This CDR3 region has 14 residues. The CDR3 coding sequence is TGTGCCAGCAGGGCGGCAGGGGACGACTATGGCTACACCTTC. Protein sequence: CASRAAGDDYGYTF.

The V and J genes are TRBV5-1 and TRBJ2-1; 10 bases are shared with TRBD2. CDR1 and CDR2 (germline): SGHRS, YFSETQ. There are 15 residues in the CDR3. V gave up 0 bases and J gave up 7 bases; unmatched junction bases: 4. Here the CDR3 DNA reads TGCGCCAGCAGCTTGGTCCTAGCGGGGGCAAATGAGCAGTTCTTC. Translating it yields CASSLVLAGANEQFF.

The DNA for the CDR3 is TGTGCCAGCAGTTGGGCGGGGATGGCTAATGAAAAACTGTTTTTT. Amino acid sequence: CASSWAGMANEKLFF. The chain uses TRBV27 and TRBJ1-4; D is undetermined. From germline, CDR1 is MNHEY and CDR2 SMNVEV (reference sequence). V shed 4 bases and J shed 3 bases, with 12 bases lying between them. This CDR3 contains 15 residues.

The V gene is TRBV9, the J gene TRBJ2-3; 9 nucleotides align to TRBD2. This CDR3 region has 16 residues. V dropped 0 bases and J dropped 0; count of bases not matched to a gene: 2. CDR1 SGDLS and CDR2 YYNGEE come from the germline V gene. CDR3 region: CASSVVAGVSTDTQYF. The CDR3 nucleotides are TGTGCCAGCAGCGTAGTAGCGGGGGTAAGCACAGATACGCAGTATTTT.

The chain joins TRBV6-1 to TRBJ2-7; D gene uncertain. Trimming shortened V by 4 bases and J by 6 bases, and 22 bases separated the two germline ends. Germline CDR1 is MNHNS and CDR2 is SASEGT. This CDR3 is 16 amino acids long. The CDR3 coding sequence is TGTGCCAGCAGTGTAATCTCACGCCACTCCCTTCGCGAGCAGTACTTC. Its translation is CASSVISRHSLREQYF.

V is TRBV10-3 and J is TRBJ1-1; D not certain. The V end lost 4 bases, the J end lost 0 bases, and 12 bases lay between the germline ends. CDR3 length: 15 amino acids. Germline V gene sequence: CDR1 ENHRY, CDR2 SYGVKD. This chain's CDR3 is CAISVTSLVNTEAFF. For the CDR3, the DNA is TGTGCCATCAGTGTGACATCCCTGGTGAACACTGAAGCTTTCTTT.

V is TRBV24-1 and J is TRBJ2-1, with TRBD1 identical over 10 bases. The CDR3 has 15 residues. The ends lost 9 bases at V and 9 bases at J; junction bases unmatched: 13. Per germline, CDR1 KGHDR and CDR2 SFDVKD. DNA of the CDR3: TGTGCCACCTCCGACTCGACAGGGGGCGGAAGTGAGCAGTTCTTC. It yields the protein CATSDSTGGGSEQFF.

This chain links TRBV18 with TRBJ2-5, with D uncertain. The V gene's germline CDR1 is KGHSH and CDR2 LQKENI. V lost 3 bases, J lost 1 base, and 6 bases lay in between. The CDR3 has 13 residues. The CDR3 sequence: CASSPDSQETQYF. The CDR3 DNA follows: TGTGCCAGCTCACCCGACTCCCAAGAGACCCAGTACTTC.

The rearrangement links TRBV2 to TRBJ2-3; D possibly corresponds to TRBD2 (6 bases). Trimming removed 5 bases at V and 3 bases at J, with 21 bases between. The CDR3 sequence is 17 residues long. CDR1 is SNHLY and CDR2 is FYNNEI in the germline V gene. DNA of the CDR3: TGTGCCAGCAGTCCCGCATACCGGGACTCTGGAACAGATACGCAGTATTTT. Protein product: CASSPAYRDSGTDTQYF.

V usage is TRBV7-9 and J usage is TRBJ1-1, with D possibly matching TRBD1 (5 bases). Germline lookup yields CDR1 SEHNR and CDR2 FQNEAQ (reference sequence). V shed 8 bases and J shed 5 bases, with 15 bases lying between them. This CDR3 is built from 13 residues. The CDR3 DNA reads as TGTGCCAGCGGAACGGGGGTGGAGACTGAAGCTTTCTTT. Its protein product is CASGTGVETEAFF.